Below are 29 T cell receptor beta chains sequenced from a single sample in a study of post-analysis software for immune sequencing data. Overall study findings and caveats: Compared with controls, patients had more of 4 or 5 TRBV segments, including TRBV5-6, TRBV5-1 and TRBV20-1.

Incorporated into the TCR beta cDNA libraries were unique molecular identifiers, which served to reduce PCR and sequencing biases. A single record per CDR3 protein comes from TCRdb applying MiXCR to the PCR reads. The sample carries some 800,000 distinct CDR3 sequences, 46% recorded once. For these TCRs, the target antigens are not known. Sequences were obtained from blood. These receptors were collected from a girl under 18 with multiple sclerosis.

The chain combines TRBV29-1 with TRBJ1-1; 7 bases match TRBD1. The CDR3 runs to 13 residues. Looked up from germline, CDR1 is SQVTM and CDR2 is ANQGSEA. J was trimmed by 2 bases and V by 6 bases; bases with no gene match: 6. As DNA, the CDR3 is TGCAGCGTCCGGACAGGAGTAAACACTGAAGCTTTCTTT. Protein sequence: CSVRTGVNTEAFF.

This clonotype was counted between two and nine times. This rearrangement joins TRBV20-1 to TRBJ2-1, with a possible D match to TRBD2 (6 bases). The CDR3 is 13 amino acids. Trimming stripped 6 bases from V and 1 base from J, with 10 bases between. Germline V gives CDR1 DFQATT, CDR2 SNEGSKA (reference sequence). The CDR3 bases are TGCAGTGCGCAAGGACTATCCTACAATGAGCAGTTCTTC. This encodes CSAQGLSYNEQFF.

The J gene is TRBJ1-5, the V gene TRBV5-5; 7 bases align to TRBD1. With 3 bases clipped from V and 9 bases from J, the junction kept 9 bases outside the gene matches. CDR3 length: 14 residues. Germline V CDR1 and CDR2: SGHKS, YYEKEE (reference sequence). CDR3 protein: CASSSTTGSRPQHF. The CDR3 bases are TGTGCCAGCAGCTCAACGACAGGGAGCCGGCCCCAGCATTTT.

The CDR3 region is CASSQGTGYEKLFF. Written as DNA, the CDR3 is TGTGCCAGCAGCCAAGGGACAGGGTATGAAAAACTGTTTTTT. V usage is TRBV3-1 and J usage is TRBJ1-4, with 8 bases matching TRBD1. In germline, CDR1 is LGHDT, CDR2 YNNKEL (reference sequence). J was trimmed by 6 bases and V by 1 base; bases with no gene match: 1. CDR3 length: 14 residues.

The V call is TRBV6-2 or TRBV6-3, the J call TRBJ2-7; D is perhaps TRBD2 (5 bases). V was pared by 4 bases and J by 1 base, with 23 bases between. The CDR3 extends over 18 amino acids. CDR1 is MNHEY and CDR2 is SVGEGT in the germline V gene. The CDR3 protein is CASSFTMDARAESYEQYF. In nucleotides, the CDR3 is TGTGCCAGCAGTTTCACAATGGATGCGAGGGCTGAATCCTACGAGCAGTACTTC.

The chain combines TRBV29-1 with TRBJ2-5, with D perhaps TRBD2 (7 bases). The CDR3 runs to 14 residues. Deletions cut 6 bases from V and 1 base from J, with 15 bases between. Per the germline V gene, CDR1 is SQVTM and CDR2 is ANQGSEA. The CDR3 DNA reads TGCAGCGTGGGCAACGGGGGGCTCCAAGAGACCCAGTACTTC. This encodes CSVGNGGLQETQYF.

This clonotype was seen more than once but under ten times. This chain links TRBV7-2 with TRBJ2-3, with 8 positions matching TRBD2. Trimming removed 11 bases from V and 2 bases from J; junction bases left unmatched: 6. This CDR3 is built from 13 residues. Germline V gene lookup returns CDR1 SGHTA and CDR2 FQGNSA. The CDR3 DNA sequence: TGTGCCGGAGCGGGAGAACTCACAGATACGCAGTATTTT. It specifies CAGAGELTDTQYF.

This clonotype was seen a few times. Being one base from a much bigger clone, this may be a read error. The gene calls are TRBV20-1 and TRBJ2-7; 7 bases align to TRBD1. The V segment lost 2 bases and the J segment 2 bases; nucleotides outside the gene matches: 3. Germline V gene data show CDR1 as DFQATT and CDR2 as SNEGSKA (reference sequence). The CDR3 totals 13 residues. The CDR3 is CSARLTGTYEQYF. As DNA, the CDR3 is TGCAGTGCTAGATTGACAGGGACCTACGAGCAGTACTTC.

The chain joins TRBV12-3 or TRBV12-4 to TRBJ2-7; D gene unclear. The V gene lost 3 bases and the J gene lost 1 base, with 10 bases spanning the gap. This CDR3 contains 14 residues. CDR3: CASSFLGISYEQYF. DNA of the CDR3: TGTGCCAGCAGTTTTTTGGGCATATCCTACGAGCAGTACTTC.

This clonotype was seen repeatedly, ten times or more. V usage is TRBV2 and J usage is TRBJ2-7; D uncertain. The CDR3 has 12 amino acids. Germline CDR1 SNHLY, CDR2 FYNNEI. V dropped 6 bases and J dropped 7 bases, with 13 bases sitting between them. CDR3 in amino acids: CASSYSVREQYF. In DNA form, the CDR3 reads TGTGCCAGCAGCTACAGCGTCCGTGAGCAGTACTTC.

The V and J genes are TRBV7-6 and TRBJ2-3; D perhaps matches TRBD2 (6 bases). This CDR3 has 19 residues. Germline CDR1 and CDR2: SGHVS and FNYEAQ. V dropped 5 bases and J dropped 2 bases, with 26 bases sitting between them. This chain's CDR3 is CASSLRPNWRERSTDTQYF. In DNA, the CDR3 is TGTGCCAGCAGCCTCCGCCCCAATTGGAGGGAGAGGTCCACAGATACGCAGTATTTT.

The chain uses TRBV28 and TRBJ2-7, with 10 positions matching TRBD2. CDR3 length: 18 residues. The junction had 17 bases not matched to a gene; V was cut back by 7 bases and J by 2 bases. Germline lookup yields CDR1 MDHEN and CDR2 SYDVKM. The CDR3 DNA reads as TGTGCCAGCACCGGAAGGGGTAGCGGGAGGTTCCAGACCTACGAGCAGTACTTC. It specifies CASTGRGSGRFQTYEQYF.

This clonotype has a single count. The V gene is TRBV18, the J gene TRBJ1-2; D perhaps matches TRBD1 (5 bases). Trimming shortened V by 2 bases and J by 2 bases, and 12 bases separated the two germline ends. Germline V gene data show CDR1 as KGHSH and CDR2 as LQKENI. The CDR3 is made up of 15 amino acids. The CDR3 loop reads CASSPKDTLNYGYTF. The CDR3 coding sequence is TGTGCCAGCTCACCAAAGGACACCCTCAACTATGGCTACACCTTC.

This clonotype was seen just once. At one of its ends the junction is not consistent with the germline gene, which may arise from a read error. This rearrangement joins TRBV7-9 to TRBJ2-4; D may be TRBD1 (6 bases). CDR1 SEHNR and CDR2 FQNEAQ come from the germline V gene (reference sequence). CDR3 length equals 17 residues. CDR3 residues: CASSPLSRGPRLDIQYF. The CDR3, as DNA: TGTGCTAGCAGCCCCCTGAGCAGGGGCCCAAGGTTAGACATTCAGTACTTC.

This sequence joins TRBV5-6 and TRBJ1-2; D ambiguous. The germline CDR1 and CDR2 sequences are SGHDT and YYEEEE. V lost 0 bases and J 6 bases, leaving 6 bases between the germline ends. This CDR3 has 12 residues. The DNA of the CDR3 is TGTGCCAGCAGCTTGGAAGGAAATGGCTACACCTTC. The encoded protein is CASSLEGNGYTF.

The chain uses TRBV2 and TRBJ2-1; D remains ambiguous. The V gene's germline CDR1 is SNHLY and CDR2 FYNNEI. Trimming pared 6 bases from V and 0 bases from J, leaving 12 bases between. This CDR3 contains 15 residues. Here the CDR3 DNA reads TGTGCCAGCAGCGCTGCCCGAAGCTCCTACAATGAGCAGTTCTTC. Amino acids: CASSAARSSYNEQFF.

The chain recombines TRBV20-1 with TRBJ2-3, with unresolved D. V lost 6 bases to trimming and J lost 7 bases, with 8 bases between them. The CDR3 contains 10 residues. CDR1 and CDR2 (germline): DFQATT, SNEGSKA (reference sequence). This CDR3 reads CSAHFNTQYF. In nucleotides, the CDR3 is TGCAGTGCCCACTTCAATACGCAGTATTTT.

The chain recombines TRBV7-8 with TRBJ2-5; D possibly uses TRBD1 or TRBD2 (7 bases each). The V end was cut by 5 bases, the J end by 4 bases, with 17 bases between. Per the germline V gene, CDR1 is SGHVS and CDR2 is FQNEAQ. The CDR3 spans 15 residues. The DNA of the CDR3 is TGTGCCAGCAGCCCCCGGTTCAGGGGGGGAGAGACCCAGTACTTC. It yields the protein CASSPRFRGGETQYF.

This clonotype appeared once. The V gene is TRBV12-3 or TRBV12-4, the J gene TRBJ2-7, with D uncertain. Near its end, the DNA agrees better with TRBJ2-5, so the J call may be wrong. There are 14 residues in the CDR3. CDR3 in DNA: TGTGCCAGCAGTCGCGACTTTCCCTCGGAGACCCAGTACTTC. Translated: CASSRDFPSETQYF.

The table lists this clonotype with a count of one. The V gene is TRBV10-3, the J gene TRBJ2-7; weak D call: TRBD1 (6 bases). There are 13 residues in the CDR3. The V and J ends lost 10 bases and 3 bases respectively, with 16 bases between them. Per the germline V gene, CDR1 is ENHRY and CDR2 is SYGVKD. As DNA, the CDR3 is TGTGCCACAACGGGGCAGGGGAACTACGAGCAGTACTTC. This sequence encodes CATTGQGNYEQYF.

The J gene is TRBJ2-3, the V gene TRBV12-3 or TRBV12-4, with a possible D match to TRBD2 (5 bases). V was trimmed by 1 base and J by 2 bases, leaving 13 bases between them. This CDR3 region has 16 residues. CDR3 sequence reads: CASSLGPSRITDTQYF. The CDR3 bases are TGTGCCAGCAGTTTAGGGCCTAGCCGAATCACAGATACGCAGTATTTT.

This clonotype has only a few counts. The rearrangement uses TRBV11-3 and TRBJ2-1; 7 nucleotides agree with TRBD2. The CDR3 runs to 13 residues. CDR1 SGHNT and CDR2 YENEEA come from the germline V gene. The ends lost 5 bases at V and 9 bases at J; junction bases unmatched: 7. The CDR3 DNA follows: TGTGCCAGCAGCCCCGGACTAGTCAGTGAGCAGTTCTTC. Protein: CASSPGLVSEQFF.

This clonotype came up a few times. The V gene is TRBV7-9, the J gene TRBJ1-2; 9 positions match TRBD1. The CDR3 has 14 residues. Looked up from germline, CDR1 is SEHNR and CDR2 is FQNEAQ (reference sequence). V dropped 5 bases and J dropped 3; count of bases not matched to a gene: 4. In DNA form, the CDR3 reads TGTGCCAGCAGCCCCGACAGGGGGGACTATGGCTACACCTTC. This encodes CASSPDRGDYGYTF. The whole variable domain, filled in from reference TRBV7-9 and TRBJ1-2, reads DTGVSQNPRHKITKRGQNVTFRCDPISEHNRLYWYRQTLGQGPEFLTYFQNEAQLEKSRLLSDRFSAERPKGSFSTLEIQRTEQGDSAMYLCASSPDRGDYGYTFGSGTRLTVV.

The table lists this clonotype with a few counts. The J gene is TRBJ2-4, the V gene TRBV20-1; no definite D call. CDR3 length: 18 residues. Germline V gives CDR1 DFQATT, CDR2 SNEGSKA (reference sequence). The V end was cut by 0 bases, the J end by 0 bases, with 18 bases between. The CDR3 sequence: CSARDSSFRHLAKNIQYF. The DNA for the CDR3 is TGCAGTGCTAGAGATTCTTCATTCCGACACCTAGCCAAAAACATTCAGTACTTC.

The rearrangement uses TRBV10-3 and TRBJ2-5; tentatively, D is TRBD1 (9 bases). V lost 11 bases to trimming and J lost 3 bases, with 22 bases between them. Germline V gives CDR1 ENHRY, CDR2 SYGVKD. CDR3 length: 15 residues. DNA for the CDR3: TGTGCCTCCGGGGGGGGACAGGGTCCTAAAGAGACCCAGTACTTC. Translated: CASGGGQGPKETQYF.

The rearrangement links TRBV20-1 to TRBJ2-1; weak D call: TRBD2 (6 bases). The ends were cut back, 2 bases at V and 9 bases at J, with 17 bases in the middle. The CDR3 spans 14 residues. Looked up from germline, CDR1 is DFQATT and CDR2 is SNEGSKA (reference sequence). CDR3 protein: CSARSLAQGREQFF. The CDR3 nucleotides are TGCAGTGCTAGAAGCCTAGCGCAGGGTCGTGAGCAGTTCTTC.

At least ten counts were recorded for this clonotype. CDR3 nucleotides: TGTGCCTGGAGTGGGACAGGTCTCGAGCAGTACTTC. Its protein is CAWSGTGLEQYF. The chain recombines TRBV30 with TRBJ2-7, with TRBD1 matching 7 bases. V shed 1 base and J 6 bases; nucleotides not matched to a gene: 3. From germline, CDR1 is GTSNPN and CDR2 SVGIG (reference sequence). The CDR3 runs to 12 residues.

There are a few counts of this clonotype. This rearrangement joins TRBV24-1 to TRBJ2-3; tentatively, D is TRBD1 (6 bases). V was shortened by 3 bases and J by 0 bases, with 9 bases between the two germline ends. The length of the CDR3 is 15 residues. The V gene's germline CDR1 is KGHDR and CDR2 SFDVKD. In nucleotides, the CDR3 is TGTGCCACCAGTGATCGACAGGCCAGCACAGATACGCAGTATTTT. Encoded protein: CATSDRQASTDTQYF.

The J gene is TRBJ2-1, the V gene TRBV29-1; tentatively, D is TRBD2 (7 bases). The V gene lost 2 bases and the J gene lost 2 bases, with 13 bases spanning the gap. The CDR3 is 15 residues long. The V gene's germline CDR1 is SQVTM and CDR2 ANQGSEA. CDR3 sequence: CSVELGGATYNEQFF. Written as DNA, the CDR3 is TGCAGCGTTGAATTGGGGGGGGCCACCTACAATGAGCAGTTCTTC.